This T cell receptor (beta chain) was captured in a study of control samples from healthy donors and cancer patients. This CDR3 is built from 15 residues. With V trimmed by 5 bases and J by 5 bases, 11 bases remained unmatched. Germline loops: CDR1 LGHNA, CDR2 YSLEER. Profiled with immunoSEQ multiplex PCR; TCRdb holds only in-frame clones, not every one. Here the sample spans roughly 76,000 clones, roughly 92% being singletons. The clonotype was recovered from a woman between 40 and 55 years old in good health. The sample was blood. The chain has TRBV4-3 and TRBJ2-5; 7 nucleotides match TRBD2. This chain's CDR3 is CASSNTAGLRETQYF. As DNA, the CDR3 is TGCGCCAGCAGCAACACAGCGGGGCTTCGGGAGACCCAGTACTTC.